The next 28 T cell receptor beta chains were all read from a single sample in a study of cytomegalovirus exposure and HLA in healthy donors. Primers for the PCR totalled 60 Vbeta and 13 Jbeta. Produced via immunoSEQ multiplex PCR; TCRdb's table is partial and in-frame only. The table lists some 91,000 clones, around four fifths of them singletons. Sequenced: PBMCs. The receptors derive from a woman aged 60-75 years in good health and CMV-seronegative.

The CDR3 DNA follows: TGCGCCAGCAATGGACTAGCGGGATCGGGGACCCAGTACTTC. Its protein product is CASNGLAGSGTQYF. The gene calls are TRBV5-1 and TRBJ2-5; 12 bases are shared with TRBD2. The germline V gene has CDR1 SGHRS and CDR2 YFSETQ. Trimming removed 6 bases from V and 7 bases from J; junction bases left unmatched: 7. This CDR3 has 14 residues. Full variable domain (outside the CDR3, taken from reference TRBV5-1 and TRBJ2-5): KAGVTQTPRYLIKTRGQQVTLSCSPISGHRSVSWYQQTPGQGLQFLFEYFSETQRNKGNFPGRFSGRQFSNSRSEMNVSTLELGDSALYLCASNGLAGSGTQYFGPGTRLLVL.

The chain uses TRBV7-7 and TRBJ2-5; no reliable D call. The CDR3 runs to 13 residues. The germline CDR1 and CDR2 sequences are SSHAT and FNYEAQ (reference sequence). The ends were cut back, 0 bases at V and 5 bases at J, with 7 bases in the middle. The CDR3 sequence is CASSLAYTETQYF. Written as DNA, the CDR3 is TGTGCCAGCAGCTTAGCCTATACGGAGACCCAGTACTTC.

The V call is TRBV10-3, the J call TRBJ2-7; TRBD2 matches at 7 bases. V gave up 0 bases and J gave up 4 bases; unmatched junction bases: 3. The CDR3 covers 14 residues. CDR1 ENHRY and CDR2 SYGVKD come from the germline V gene. This chain's CDR3 is CAISESGGPYEQYF. CDR3 bases: TGTGCCATCAGTGAGTCGGGAGGGCCGTACGAGCAGTACTTC.

J is TRBJ1-2 and V is TRBV7-2, with 7 bases lining up with TRBD1. The V gene end was trimmed by 2 bases and the J gene end by 1 base; junction bases not matched to a gene: 1. Germline CDR1 is SGHTA and CDR2 is FQGNSA. The CDR3 consists of 14 residues. The CDR3 here is CASSLQGVNYGYTF. CDR3 coding DNA: TGTGCCAGCAGCTTACAGGGGGTTAACTATGGCTACACCTTC.

This clone was seen more than once but under ten times. The rearrangement uses TRBV28 and TRBJ2-7, with 8 bases identical to TRBD1. The CDR3 is 15 amino acids. V trimming: 2 bases; J trimming: 2 bases; junction bases outside the gene matches: 5. Germline CDR1 MDHEN, CDR2 SYDVKM. Here the CDR3 reads CASSLVGQGAYEQYF. In DNA, the CDR3 is TGTGCCAGCAGTTTAGTCGGACAGGGAGCCTACGAGCAGTACTTC.

The genes are TRBV5-1 and TRBJ2-7; D possibly corresponds to TRBD2 (6 bases). The CDR3 is made up of 16 amino acids. V lost 4 bases to trimming and J lost 1 base, with 18 bases between them. Germline V gene sequence: CDR1 SGHRS, CDR2 YFSETQ. CDR3 DNA sequence: TGCGCCAGCAGCGTAGCCGAAGCGCTAGCGTCCTACGAGCAGTACTTC. This sequence encodes CASSVAEALASYEQYF.

The CDR3, as DNA: TGCGCCAGCAGCCAAGGCGGGGTTGGAGCAGATACGCAGTATTTT. Amino acid sequence: CASSQGGVGADTQYF. This rearrangement joins TRBV4-3 to TRBJ2-3; tentative D call: TRBD2 (6 bases). This CDR3 region has 15 residues. V lost 1 base and J 4 bases, leaving 12 bases between the germline ends. CDR1 and CDR2 (germline): LGHNA, YSLEER.

This chain joins TRBV5-6 and TRBJ2-7; 7 nucleotides agree with TRBD1. V was clipped by 4 bases and J by 3 bases; unmatched bases: 1. CDR3 length equals 12 residues. Germline V CDR1 and CDR2: SGHDT, YYEEEE. The CDR3 loop reads CASSRQGYEQYF. The CDR3 DNA reads TGTGCCAGCAGCAGACAGGGCTACGAGCAGTACTTC.

The V gene is TRBV19, the J gene TRBJ2-5; 12 positions match TRBD2. Looked up from germline, CDR1 is LNHDA and CDR2 is SQIVND (reference sequence). The CDR3 runs 15 residues. J gave up 2 bases and V 8 bases, and 6 bases lay outside the gene matches. CDR3 region: CASRRLAGEQETQYF. CDR3 bases: TGTGCCAGTCGACGACTAGCGGGAGAACAAGAGACCCAGTACTTC.

This clone was counted only a few times. CDR3 DNA: TGTGCCAGCAGCTTGGGACAGCACACTGAAGCTTTCTTT. Its translation: CASSLGQHTEAFF. This sequence joins TRBV5-4 and TRBJ1-1; TRBD1 might be the D (5 bases). Deletions cut 0 bases from V and 3 bases from J, with 6 bases between. CDR3 size: 13 residues. CDR1 and CDR2 from the germline V gene are SGHNT and YYREEE (reference sequence). The variable domain in full, completed from reference TRBV5-4 and TRBJ1-1, reads ETGVTQSPTHLIKTRGQQVTLRCSSQSGHNTVSWYQQALGQGPQFIFQYYREEENGRGNFPPRFSGLQFPNYSSELNVNALELDDSALYLCASSLGQHTEAFFGQGTRLTVV.

V usage is TRBV5-6 and J usage is TRBJ1-2; D is unclear. Germline CDR1 and CDR2: SGHDT and YYEEEE. CDR3 length: 14 residues. V was clipped by 1 base and J by 4 bases, with 11 bases between them. The CDR3 spells CASSLSSRSYGYTF. Here the CDR3 DNA reads TGTGCCAGCAGCTTGAGTTCTCGGAGCTATGGCTACACCTTC.

V is TRBV19 and J is TRBJ2-1; 11 bases align to TRBD2. The CDR3 length is 15 residues. Germline CDR1 LNHDA, CDR2 SQIVND (reference sequence). Trimming cost V 5 bases and J 4 bases; bases outside gene matches: 4. This CDR3 is CASSSSGGKYNEQFF. Here the CDR3 DNA reads TGTGCCAGTAGTTCTAGCGGGGGGAAGTACAATGAGCAGTTCTTC.

The rearrangement links TRBV10-1 to TRBJ1-2, with 10 bases aligning to TRBD1. CDR1 and CDR2 (germline): WNHNN, SYGVQD (reference sequence). The junction had 6 bases not matched to a gene; V was cut back by 2 bases and J by 9 bases. This CDR3 comprises 14 residues. The CDR3 DNA is TGCGCCAGCAGTGAGGACAGGACAGGGGGACGCTACACCTTC. Translation gives CASSEDRTGGRYTF.

This clone was counted a few times. The V and J genes are TRBV15 and TRBJ2-2, with D possibly TRBD2 on 7 matching bases. The CDR3 sequence is 16 residues long. From germline, CDR1 is LNHNV and CDR2 YYDKDF (reference sequence). V was trimmed by 1 base and J by 5 bases, leaving 14 bases between them. The CDR3 loop is CATSRGGGGKTGELFF. DNA for the CDR3: TGTGCCACCAGCAGAGGAGGGGGGGGGAAAACCGGGGAGCTGTTTTTT.

The chain couples TRBV5-4 to TRBJ1-2; D not certain. CDR1 and CDR2 from the germline V gene are SGHNT and YYREEE (reference sequence). The CDR3 contains 16 residues. Trimming removed 2 bases at V and 7 bases at J, with 21 bases between. The CDR3 region has the DNA TGTGCCAGCAGCTTTCTAGGCTCCCTATCCCCTTCTGGCTACACCTTC. Protein sequence: CASSFLGSLSPSGYTF.

V is TRBV27 and J is TRBJ1-1; possible D gene TRBD1, 6 bases. Germline CDR1 is MNHEY and CDR2 is SMNVEV (reference sequence). V shed 4 bases and J shed 5 bases, with 8 bases lying between them. This CDR3 has 12 residues. This CDR3 is CASSSTGTEAFF. The CDR3 DNA sequence: TGTGCCAGCAGTTCAACAGGGACTGAAGCTTTCTTT.

The chain uses TRBV7-9 and TRBJ2-2, with D possibly TRBD1 on 6 matching bases. The CDR3 sequence is 13 residues long. The V gene's germline CDR1 is SEHNR and CDR2 FQNEAQ (reference sequence). Trimming removed 6 bases from V and 9 bases from J, with 14 bases in between. In nucleotides, the CDR3 is TGTGCCAGCAGAGTGTCAGGGGTCCGGGAGCTGTTTTTT. It yields the protein CASRVSGVRELFF. Full variable domain (remainder filled in from reference TRBV7-9 and TRBJ2-2): DTGVSQNPRHKITKRGQNVTFRCDPISEHNRLYWYRQTLGQGPEFLTYFQNEAQLEKSRLLSDRFSAERPKGSFSTLEIQRTEQGDSAMYLCASRVSGVRELFFGEGSRLTVL.

The gene calls are TRBV4-1 and TRBJ2-1, with a weak D call TRBD2 (5 bases). The V end was cut by 3 bases, the J end by 10 bases, with 13 bases between. The germline gives CDR1 MGHRA, CDR2 YSYEKL. This CDR3 is 13 amino acids long. The DNA of the CDR3 is TGCGCCAGCAGCCAGGAGTTGGAGCGGGAGCAGTTCTTC. It encodes CASSQELEREQFF.

The chain couples TRBV9 to TRBJ2-1; 8 bases align to TRBD2. CDR1 is SGDLS and CDR2 is YYNGEE in the germline V gene. V trimming: 0 bases; J trimming: 4 bases; junction bases outside the gene matches: 3. The CDR3 is 15 amino acids. CDR3 nucleotide sequence: TGTGCCAGCAGCGTAGGGAGCGGGAGTTACAATGAGCAGTTCTTC. Amino acid sequence: CASSVGSGSYNEQFF.

V is TRBV6-1 and J is TRBJ1-1; weak D call: TRBD1 (6 bases). CDR3 length equals 13 residues. The V gene's germline CDR1 is MNHNS and CDR2 SASEGT. Trimming cost V 7 bases and J 1 base, with 10 bases left between them. The CDR3 sequence is CASTQGRNTEAFF. CDR3 nucleotides: TGTGCCAGCACACAGGGACGGAACACTGAAGCTTTCTTT.

The chain recombines TRBV12-5 with TRBJ1-5, with D unclear. The length of the CDR3 is 12 residues. V was shortened by 6 bases and J by 9 bases, with 12 bases between the two germline ends. Germline V gene lookup returns CDR1 LGHNT and CDR2 FRNRAP. The CDR3, as DNA: TGTGCTAGTGGCCCCGCAAGCGGGCCCCAGCATTTT. Translation: CASGPASGPQHF.

The chain employs TRBV2 and TRBJ1-5, with D possibly matching TRBD1 (5 bases). CDR1 and CDR2 (germline): SNHLY, FYNNEI. CDR3 length equals 14 residues. Trimming shortened V by 6 bases and J by 5 bases, and 14 bases separated the two germline ends. CDR3 DNA: TGTGCCAGCAGACCCGACAGTGGCTATCAGCCCCAGCATTTT. This sequence encodes CASRPDSGYQPQHF.

The genes are TRBV2 and TRBJ1-1; a weak D match, TRBD1 (6 bases). V lost 2 bases and J 6 bases, leaving 19 bases between the germline ends. The CDR3 is made up of 16 amino acids. The germline V gene encodes CDR1 SNHLY and CDR2 FYNNEI. The CDR3 here is CASSEIRAGARAEAFF. The CDR3 DNA reads TGTGCCAGCAGTGAAATCCGAGCGGGGGCTAGGGCTGAAGCTTTCTTT.

This clone showed up just once. V and J are TRBV28 and TRBJ1-5, with D possibly matching TRBD1 (6 bases). CDR1 MDHEN and CDR2 SYDVKM come from the germline V gene. The CDR3 contains 16 residues. Trimming took 3 bases from V and 7 from J, leaving 19 bases between them. The CDR3 loop is CASSLRPGGGGQPQHF. CDR3 in DNA: TGTGCCAGCAGTTTGAGGCCGGGGGGGGGCGGGCAGCCCCAGCATTTT.

This clone was observed a single time. The chain carries TRBV5-6 and TRBJ2-3, with D perhaps matching TRBD2 (6 bases). Germline values: CDR1 SGHDT, CDR2 YYEEEE. The CDR3 sequence is 14 residues long. The V end was cut by 1 base, the J end by 5 bases, with 11 bases between. The CDR3 DNA reads as TGTGCCAGCAGCTTGTGGGGGGAGGAAGATACGCAGTATTTT. It codes for CASSLWGEEDTQYF.

This clone was seen a few times. The rearrangement uses TRBV5-6 and TRBJ2-1; D perhaps matches TRBD1 (6 bases). This CDR3 is built from 13 residues. The germline V gene encodes CDR1 SGHDT and CDR2 YYEEEE. Deletions cut 2 bases from V and 7 bases from J, with 10 bases between. CDR3 sequence reads: CASSFGTLNEQFF. Here the CDR3 DNA reads TGTGCCAGCAGCTTCGGGACACTGAATGAGCAGTTCTTC. Full variable domain (missing parts from reference TRBV5-6 and TRBJ2-1): DAGVTQSPTHLIKTRGQQVTLRCSPKSGHDTVSWYQQALGQGPQFIFQYYEEEERQRGNFPDRFSGHQFPNYSSELNVNALLLGDSALYLCASSFGTLNEQFFGPGTRLTVL.

This chain's CDR3 is CASNIPQGAQHGYTF. In DNA form, the CDR3 reads TGTGCCAGCAACATCCCTCAGGGGGCTCAGCATGGCTACACCTTC. The chain joins TRBV7-9 to TRBJ1-2, with TRBD1 identical over 8 bases. The CDR3 loop spans 15 amino acids. Per the germline V gene, CDR1 is SEHNR and CDR2 is FQNEAQ (reference sequence). V trimming: 7 bases; J trimming: 6 bases; junction bases outside the gene matches: 13.

There are a few counts of this clone. This chain links TRBV19 with TRBJ1-2, with D possibly TRBD1 on 6 matching bases. This CDR3 comprises 14 residues. The germline V gene has CDR1 LNHDA and CDR2 SQIVND (reference sequence). V gave up 6 bases and J gave up 2 bases, with 13 bases separating them. The CDR3 protein is CASSGQPENYGYTF. The CDR3 region has the DNA TGTGCCAGTAGCGGACAGCCGGAGAACTATGGCTACACCTTC.